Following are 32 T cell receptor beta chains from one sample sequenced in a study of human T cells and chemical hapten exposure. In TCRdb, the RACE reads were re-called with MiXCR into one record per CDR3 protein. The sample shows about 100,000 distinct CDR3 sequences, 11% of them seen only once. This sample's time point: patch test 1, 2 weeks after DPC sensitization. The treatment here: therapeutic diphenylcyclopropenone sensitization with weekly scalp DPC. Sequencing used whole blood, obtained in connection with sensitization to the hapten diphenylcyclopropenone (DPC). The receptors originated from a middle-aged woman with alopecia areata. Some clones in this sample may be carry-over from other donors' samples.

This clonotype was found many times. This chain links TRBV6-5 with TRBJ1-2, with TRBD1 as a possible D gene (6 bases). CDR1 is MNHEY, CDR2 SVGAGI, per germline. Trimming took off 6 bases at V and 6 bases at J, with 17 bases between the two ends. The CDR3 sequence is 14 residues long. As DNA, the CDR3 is TGTGCCAGCAGCCCGAGGGGGTTAACAGATGGCTACACCTTC. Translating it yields CASSPRGLTDGYTF.

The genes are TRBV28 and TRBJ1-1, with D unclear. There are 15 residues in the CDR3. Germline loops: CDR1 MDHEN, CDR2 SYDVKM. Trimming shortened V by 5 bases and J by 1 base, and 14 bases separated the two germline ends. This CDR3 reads CASSPRLGGNTEAFF. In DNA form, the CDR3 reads TGTGCCAGCAGTCCCCGACTAGGAGGGAACACTGAAGCTTTCTTT.

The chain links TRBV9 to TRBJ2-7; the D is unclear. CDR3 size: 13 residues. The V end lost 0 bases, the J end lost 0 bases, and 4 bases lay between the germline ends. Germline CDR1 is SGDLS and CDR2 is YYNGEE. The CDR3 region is CASSVADSYEQYF. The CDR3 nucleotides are TGTGCCAGCAGCGTAGCCGACTCCTACGAGCAGTACTTC.

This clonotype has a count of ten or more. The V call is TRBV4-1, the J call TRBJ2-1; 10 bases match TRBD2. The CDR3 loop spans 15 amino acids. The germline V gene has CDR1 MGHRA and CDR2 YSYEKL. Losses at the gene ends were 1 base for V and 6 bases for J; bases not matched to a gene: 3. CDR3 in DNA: TGCGCCAGCAGCCAAGGGCTAGCGGGAGTCAATGAGCAGTTCTTC. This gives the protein CASSQGLAGVNEQFF.

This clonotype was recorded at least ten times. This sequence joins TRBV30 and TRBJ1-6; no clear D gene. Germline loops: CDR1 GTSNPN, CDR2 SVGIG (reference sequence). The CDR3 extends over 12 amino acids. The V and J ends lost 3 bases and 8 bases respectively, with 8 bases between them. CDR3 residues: CAWSEHDSPLHF. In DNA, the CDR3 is TGTGCCTGGAGCGAGCACGATTCACCCCTCCACTTT.

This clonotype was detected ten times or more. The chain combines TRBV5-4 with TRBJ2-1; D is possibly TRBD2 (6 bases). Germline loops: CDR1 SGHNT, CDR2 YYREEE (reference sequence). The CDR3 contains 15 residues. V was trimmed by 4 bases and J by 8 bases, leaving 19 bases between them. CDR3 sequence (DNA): TGTGCCAGCAGCCTACGCCCCCCTAGCGTCCATGAGCAGTTCTTC. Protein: CASSLRPPSVHEQFF.

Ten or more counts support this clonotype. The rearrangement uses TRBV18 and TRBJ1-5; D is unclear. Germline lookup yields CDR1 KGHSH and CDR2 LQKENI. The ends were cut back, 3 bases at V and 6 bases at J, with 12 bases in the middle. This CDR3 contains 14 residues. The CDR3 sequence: CASSPGEEAQPQHF. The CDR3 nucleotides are TGTGCCAGCTCACCCGGTGAAGAGGCTCAGCCCCAGCATTTT.

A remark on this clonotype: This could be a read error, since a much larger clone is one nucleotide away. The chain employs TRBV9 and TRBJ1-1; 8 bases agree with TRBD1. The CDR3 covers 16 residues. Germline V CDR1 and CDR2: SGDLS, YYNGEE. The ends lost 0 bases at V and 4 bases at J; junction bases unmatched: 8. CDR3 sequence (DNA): TGTGCCAGCAGCGTAGGGACGGACAGGGTTGGCACTGAAGCTTTCTTT. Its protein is CASSVGTDRVGTEAFF.

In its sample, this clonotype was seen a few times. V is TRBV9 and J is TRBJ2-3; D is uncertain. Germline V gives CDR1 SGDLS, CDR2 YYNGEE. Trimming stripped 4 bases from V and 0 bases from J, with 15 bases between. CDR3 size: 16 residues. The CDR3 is CASSSSPQTSTDTQYF. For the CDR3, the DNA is TGTGCCAGCAGCTCAAGTCCGCAGACTAGCACAGATACGCAGTATTTT. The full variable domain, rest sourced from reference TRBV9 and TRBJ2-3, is DSGVTQTPKHLITATGQRVTLRCSPRSGDLSVYWYQQSLDQGLQFLIQYYNGEERAKGNILERFSAQQFPDLHSELNLSSLELGDSALYFCASSSSPQTSTDTQYFGPGTRLTVL.

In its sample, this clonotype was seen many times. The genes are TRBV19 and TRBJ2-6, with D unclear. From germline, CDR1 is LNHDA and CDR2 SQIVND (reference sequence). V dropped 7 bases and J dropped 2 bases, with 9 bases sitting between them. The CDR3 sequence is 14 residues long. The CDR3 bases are TGTGCCAGTAATATCGGCCCTGGGGCCAACGTCCTGACTTTC. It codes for CASNIGPGANVLTF.

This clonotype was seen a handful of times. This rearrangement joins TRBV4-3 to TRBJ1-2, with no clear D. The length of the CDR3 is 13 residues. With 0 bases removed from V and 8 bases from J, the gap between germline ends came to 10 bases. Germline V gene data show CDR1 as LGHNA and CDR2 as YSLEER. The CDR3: CASSQDLTLGYTF. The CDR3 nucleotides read TGCGCCAGCAGCCAAGATCTAACGTTAGGCTACACCTTC.

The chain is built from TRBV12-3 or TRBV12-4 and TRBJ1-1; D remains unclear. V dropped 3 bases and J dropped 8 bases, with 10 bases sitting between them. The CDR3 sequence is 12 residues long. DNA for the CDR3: TGTGCCAGCAGTTTGCTCTTATCGGAAGCTTTCTTT. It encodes CASSLLLSEAFF.

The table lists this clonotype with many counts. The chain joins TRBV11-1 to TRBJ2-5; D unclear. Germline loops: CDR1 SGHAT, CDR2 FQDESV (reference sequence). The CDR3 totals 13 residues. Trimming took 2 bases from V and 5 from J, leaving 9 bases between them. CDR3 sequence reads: CASSLLNGETQYF. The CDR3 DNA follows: TGTGCCAGCAGCTTATTAAATGGGGAGACCCAGTACTTC.

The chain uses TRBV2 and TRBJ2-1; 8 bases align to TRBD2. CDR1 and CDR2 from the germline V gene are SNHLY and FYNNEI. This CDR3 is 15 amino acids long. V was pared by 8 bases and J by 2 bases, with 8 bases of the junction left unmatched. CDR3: CASLPGLGTYNEQFF. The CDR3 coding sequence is TGTGCCAGCCTTCCGGGACTAGGCACCTACAATGAGCAGTTCTTC.

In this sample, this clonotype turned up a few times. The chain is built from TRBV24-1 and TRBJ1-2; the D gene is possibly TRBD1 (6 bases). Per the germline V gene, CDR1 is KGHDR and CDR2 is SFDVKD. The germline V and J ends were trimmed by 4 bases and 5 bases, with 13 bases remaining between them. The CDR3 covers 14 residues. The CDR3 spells CATSDLTGSYGYTF. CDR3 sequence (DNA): TGTGCCACCAGTGACTTGACAGGATCTTATGGCTACACCTTC.

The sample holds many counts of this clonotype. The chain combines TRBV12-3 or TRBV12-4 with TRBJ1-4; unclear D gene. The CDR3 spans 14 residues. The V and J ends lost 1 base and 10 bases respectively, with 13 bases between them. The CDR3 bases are TGTGCCAGCAGTTTAGTTGAGGGCTCGGCAAAACTGTTTTTT. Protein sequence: CASSLVEGSAKLFF.

The DNA for the CDR3 is TGTGCCAGCAGCCAAGATGGGGGGACAGTAAGCAACACCGGGGAGCTGTTTTTT. Its translation: CASSQDGGTVSNTGELFF. The chain uses TRBV3-1 and TRBJ2-2; a possible D gene is TRBD1 (7 bases). This CDR3 comprises 18 residues. Trimming removed 0 bases from V and 2 bases from J, with 16 bases in between. The germline CDR1 and CDR2 sequences are LGHDT and YNNKEL (reference sequence).

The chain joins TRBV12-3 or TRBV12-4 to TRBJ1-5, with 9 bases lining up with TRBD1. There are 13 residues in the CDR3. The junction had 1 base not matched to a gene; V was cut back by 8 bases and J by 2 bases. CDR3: CASRQGGNQPQHF. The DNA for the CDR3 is TGTGCCAGCCGACAGGGGGGCAATCAGCCCCAGCATTTT.

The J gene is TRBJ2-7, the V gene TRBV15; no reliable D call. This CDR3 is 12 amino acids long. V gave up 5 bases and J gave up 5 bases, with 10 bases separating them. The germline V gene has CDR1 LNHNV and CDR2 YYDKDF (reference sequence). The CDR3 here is CATSLGWDEQYF. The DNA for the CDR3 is TGTGCCACCAGCCTAGGCTGGGACGAGCAGTACTTC.

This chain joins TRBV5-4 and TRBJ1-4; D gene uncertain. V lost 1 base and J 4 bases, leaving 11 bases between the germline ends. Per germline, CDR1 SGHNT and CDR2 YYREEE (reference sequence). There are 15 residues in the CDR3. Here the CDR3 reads CASSLKSANNEKLFF. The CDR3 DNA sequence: TGTGCCAGCAGCTTGAAGTCAGCTAATAATGAAAAACTGTTTTTT.

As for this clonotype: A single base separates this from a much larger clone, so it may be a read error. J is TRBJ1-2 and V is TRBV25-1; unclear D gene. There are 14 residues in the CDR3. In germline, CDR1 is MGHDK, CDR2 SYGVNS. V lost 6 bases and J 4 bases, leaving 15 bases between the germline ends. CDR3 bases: TGTGCCAGCAGAGATAGCGCGAGTATCTATGGCTACACCTTC. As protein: CASRDSASIYGYTF.

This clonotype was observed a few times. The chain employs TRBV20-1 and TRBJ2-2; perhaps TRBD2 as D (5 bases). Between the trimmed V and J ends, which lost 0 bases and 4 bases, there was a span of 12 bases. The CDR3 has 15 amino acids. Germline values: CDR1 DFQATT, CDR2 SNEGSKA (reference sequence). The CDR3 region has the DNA TGCAGTGCTAGAGATCTGAGGGTGGCCACCGGGGAGCTGTTTTTT. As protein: CSARDLRVATGELFF.

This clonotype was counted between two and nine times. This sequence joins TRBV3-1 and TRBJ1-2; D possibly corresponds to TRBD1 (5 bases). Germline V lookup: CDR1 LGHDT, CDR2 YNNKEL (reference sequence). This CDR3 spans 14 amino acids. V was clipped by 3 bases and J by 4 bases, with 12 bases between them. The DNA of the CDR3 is TGTGCCAGCAGCCACGAGGGGTTAGGCTATGGCTACACCTTC. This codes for CASSHEGLGYGYTF. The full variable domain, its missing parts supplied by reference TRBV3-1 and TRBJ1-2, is DTAVSQTPKYLVTQMGNDKSIKCEQNLGHDTMYWYKQDSKKFLKIMFSYNNKELIINETVPNRFSPKSPDKAHLNLHINSLELGDSAVYFCASSHEGLGYGYTFGSGTRLTVV.

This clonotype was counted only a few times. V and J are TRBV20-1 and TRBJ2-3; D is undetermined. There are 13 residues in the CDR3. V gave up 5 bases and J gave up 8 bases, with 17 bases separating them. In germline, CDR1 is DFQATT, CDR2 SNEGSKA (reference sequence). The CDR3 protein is CSAPKAAAPTQYF. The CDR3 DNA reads TGCAGTGCTCCGAAGGCGGCTGCTCCTACGCAGTATTTT.

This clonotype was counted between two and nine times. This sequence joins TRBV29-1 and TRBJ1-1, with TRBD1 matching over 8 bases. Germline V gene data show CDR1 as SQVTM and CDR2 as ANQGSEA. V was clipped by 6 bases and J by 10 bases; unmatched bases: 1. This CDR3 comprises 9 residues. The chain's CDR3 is CSVGQVAFF. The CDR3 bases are TGCAGCGTGGGACAGGTAGCTTTCTTT.

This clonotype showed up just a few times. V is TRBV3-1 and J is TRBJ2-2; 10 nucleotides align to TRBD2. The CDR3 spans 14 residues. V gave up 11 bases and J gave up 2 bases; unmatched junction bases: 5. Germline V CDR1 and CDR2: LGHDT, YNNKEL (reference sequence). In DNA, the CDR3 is TGTGCCTCCAGACTAGCGGGTAACACCGGGGAGCTGTTTTTT. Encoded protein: CASRLAGNTGELFF.

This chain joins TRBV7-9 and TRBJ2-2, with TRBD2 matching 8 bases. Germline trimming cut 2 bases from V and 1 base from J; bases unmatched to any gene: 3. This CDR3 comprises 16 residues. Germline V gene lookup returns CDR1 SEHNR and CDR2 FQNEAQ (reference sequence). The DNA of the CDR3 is TGTGCCAGCAGCTTATCAGGGACTAGGAACACCGGGGAGCTGTTTTTT. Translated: CASSLSGTRNTGELFF.

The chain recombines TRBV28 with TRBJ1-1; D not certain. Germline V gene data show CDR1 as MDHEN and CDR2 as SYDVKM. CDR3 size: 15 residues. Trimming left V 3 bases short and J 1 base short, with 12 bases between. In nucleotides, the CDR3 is TGTGCCAGCAGTTTGATTCCCCGGGGGAACACTGAAGCTTTCTTT. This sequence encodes CASSLIPRGNTEAFF.

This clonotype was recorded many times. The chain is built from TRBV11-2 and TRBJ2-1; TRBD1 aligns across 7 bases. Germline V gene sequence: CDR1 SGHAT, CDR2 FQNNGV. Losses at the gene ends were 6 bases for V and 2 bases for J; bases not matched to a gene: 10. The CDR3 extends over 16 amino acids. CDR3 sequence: CASSLKLQGAYNEQFF. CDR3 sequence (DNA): TGTGCCAGCAGTCTCAAACTGCAGGGGGCCTACAATGAGCAGTTCTTC.

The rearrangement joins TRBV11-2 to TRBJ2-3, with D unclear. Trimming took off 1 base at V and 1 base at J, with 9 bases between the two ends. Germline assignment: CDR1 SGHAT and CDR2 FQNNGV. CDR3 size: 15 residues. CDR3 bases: TGTGCCAGCAGCTTAGGGGCAAGCCGCACAGATACGCAGTATTTT. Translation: CASSLGASRTDTQYF.

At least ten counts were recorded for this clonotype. CDR3 DNA: TGTGCCTGGAGTGTAGATAATCAGCGGCCAGCAGGTGAGCAGTTCTTC. As protein: CAWSVDNQRPAGEQFF. V usage is TRBV30 and J usage is TRBJ2-1; maybe TRBD2 (5 bases). The CDR3 covers 16 residues. Germline CDR1 GTSNPN, CDR2 SVGIG (reference sequence). V lost 0 bases to trimming and J lost 9 bases, with 21 bases between them. The entire variable domain, with the rest obtained from reference TRBV30 and TRBJ2-1, is as follows: SQTIHQWPATLVQPVGSPLSLECTVEGTSNPNLYWYRQAAGRGLQLLFYSVGIGQISSEVPQNLSASRPQDRQFILSSKKLLLSDSGFYLCAWSVDNQRPAGEQFFGPGTRLTVL.

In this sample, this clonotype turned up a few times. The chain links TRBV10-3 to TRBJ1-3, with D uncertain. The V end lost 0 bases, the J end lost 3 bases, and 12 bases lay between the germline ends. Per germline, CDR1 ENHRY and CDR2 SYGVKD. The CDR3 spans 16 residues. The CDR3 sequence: CAISESAFTVGNTIYF. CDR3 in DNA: TGTGCCATCAGTGAGTCAGCGTTTACAGTTGGAAACACCATATATTTT.